These 8 T cell receptor beta chains were sequenced from one sample in a study of blood T cell repertoires in COVID-19. Repertoires were generated with immunoSEQ multiplex PCR, while TCRdb's copy carries only in-frame clones and drops some. The sample includes roughly 180,000 clones, 75% to 90% seen only once; the top ten take 5% to 7.5%. The specimen sequenced was PBMCs or T cells enriched from blood (not recorded which). Every receptor here comes from a man aged 40-55 years who had recovered from COVID-19.

Only a few counts were recorded for this clone. The V gene is TRBV5-1, the J gene TRBJ1-4; 7 bases are a match to TRBD1. The CDR3 is 14 residues long. Germline loops: CDR1 SGHRS, CDR2 YFSETQ. The V and J ends lost 4 bases and 5 bases, in that order; junction bases with no gene match: 5. This CDR3 reads CASSAGQLNEKLFF. CDR3 bases: TGCGCCAGCAGCGCGGGACAGCTCAATGAAAAACTGTTTTTT.

This chain joins TRBV3-1 (or the pseudogene TRBV3-2) and TRBJ1-2; D unclear. Trimming pared 5 bases from V and 9 bases from J, leaving 13 bases between. Germline values: CDR1 LGHDT, CDR2 YNNKEL (reference sequence). The CDR3 covers 12 residues. CDR3 sequence reads: CASSSPTSRYTF. The CDR3 DNA follows: TGTGCCAGCAGCTCCCCCACATCCCGCTACACCTTC.

The chain recombines TRBV9 with TRBJ2-3; D gene uncertain. V lost 5 bases, J lost 0 bases, and 7 bases lay in between. The CDR3 totals 13 residues. Germline CDR1 SGDLS, CDR2 YYNGEE. Written as DNA, the CDR3 is TGTGCCAGCAGTTTTTCTAGCACAGATACGCAGTATTTT. Its translation: CASSFSSTDTQYF.

This clone has more than one count but fewer than ten. V and J are TRBV7-9 and TRBJ1-1, with D possibly matching TRBD1 (5 bases). Germline values: CDR1 SEHNR, CDR2 FQNEAQ (reference sequence). The V end was cut by 5 bases, the J end by 7 bases, with 8 bases between. The CDR3 runs 11 residues. CDR3: CASSPGGEAFF. The CDR3 DNA reads as TGTGCCAGCAGCCCGGGGGGTGAAGCTTTCTTT.

The J gene is TRBJ1-1, the V gene TRBV28; D may be TRBD1 (6 bases). The germline V gene encodes CDR1 MDHEN and CDR2 SYDVKM. The length of the CDR3 is 16 residues. Trimming stripped 7 bases from V and 1 base from J, with 19 bases between. In DNA, the CDR3 is TGTGCCAGCACCTTAGGGGCGGGGGGCCCGAACACTGAAGCTTTCTTT. Translating gives CASTLGAGGPNTEAFF.

This chain uses TRBV28 with TRBJ2-1; maybe TRBD1 (8 bases). Germline CDR1 and CDR2: MDHEN and SYDVKM. The CDR3 consists of 14 residues. V lost 10 bases and J lost 0, with 13 bases in between. The CDR3 protein is CATHRGGSYNEQFF. The CDR3 nucleotides read TGTGCCACCCACAGGGGGGGCTCCTACAATGAGCAGTTCTTC.

The V gene is TRBV30, the J gene TRBJ2-7, with D maybe TRBD2 (5 bases). The CDR3 has 13 amino acids. The germline CDR1 and CDR2 sequences are GTSNPN and SVGIG (reference sequence). Deletions cut 5 bases from V and 2 bases from J, with 13 bases between. Written as DNA, the CDR3 is TGTGCCTGGGTTGCGGGCCCCGCCTACGAGCAGTACTTC. Its protein product is CAWVAGPAYEQYF.

J is TRBJ2-5 and V is TRBV6-1, with 13 bases lining up with TRBD2. From germline, CDR1 is MNHNS and CDR2 SASEGT. The CDR3 consists of 17 residues. V gave up 4 bases and J gave up 5 bases; unmatched junction bases: 10. Here the CDR3 DNA reads TGTGCCAGCAGTGTACTAGCGGGGGGGCCTGTTGACGAGACCCAGTACTTC. Encoded protein: CASSVLAGGPVDETQYF.